Shown below are 13 T cell receptor beta chains from a single sample sequenced in a study of T cells after yellow fever vaccination. TCRdb called the 5' RACE reads again in MiXCR, with one record for every CDR3 protein. The sample has about 300,000 distinct CDR3 sequences; approximately 10% are singletons. The sample here was CD4+ T cells sorted from PBMCs, taken 5 days after the yellow fever booster vaccination. The receptor source for this set is a man aged 18 to 29 who received the YFV17D yellow fever vaccine.

A few counts support this clonotype. The chain joins TRBV18 to TRBJ2-5; D is uncertain. Germline V gene lookup returns CDR1 KGHSH and CDR2 LQKENI. Trimming left V 5 bases short and J 1 base short, with 8 bases between. This CDR3 region has 13 residues. CDR3 region: CASSYELQETQYF. The CDR3 DNA reads as TGTGCCAGCTCATATGAACTCCAAGAGACCCAGTACTTC.

The chain employs TRBV19 and TRBJ2-3; TRBD1 might be the D (5 bases). Per the germline V gene, CDR1 is LNHDA and CDR2 is SQIVND (reference sequence). The CDR3 has 14 amino acids. V lost 10 bases, J lost 0 bases, and 14 bases lay in between. The CDR3: CATSWPGSTDTQYF. The CDR3 DNA reads TGTGCCACCTCTTGGCCAGGGAGCACAGATACGCAGTATTTT.

This clonotype was counted many times. The V gene is TRBV5-1, the J gene TRBJ1-1; 8 bases are shared with TRBD1. The J segment lost 4 bases and the V segment lost 4 bases, leaving 6 bases of the junction unmatched. The CDR3 has 14 amino acids. CDR1 is SGHRS and CDR2 is YFSETQ in the germline V gene. The CDR3 region is CASSNTGGSTEAFF. The CDR3 bases are TGCGCCAGCAGCAATACAGGGGGATCCACTGAAGCTTTCTTT.

The chain couples TRBV28 to TRBJ1-1; D call uncertain. Germline V gives CDR1 MDHEN, CDR2 SYDVKM. With 3 bases removed from V and 4 bases from J, the gap between germline ends came to 15 bases. This CDR3 has 15 amino acids. CDR3 in amino acids: CASSFESAGATEAFF. The CDR3 DNA follows: TGTGCCAGCAGTTTTGAATCCGCGGGTGCCACTGAAGCTTTCTTT.

The chain employs TRBV4-1 and TRBJ2-5, with 7 nucleotides matching TRBD2. The CDR3 extends over 14 amino acids. V shed 3 bases, J shed 2 bases, and the junction held 3 bases outside the gene matches. Per germline, CDR1 MGHRA and CDR2 YSYEKL. The CDR3 DNA follows: TGCGCCAGCAGCCAGGGACTACTACAAGAGACCCAGTACTTC. It specifies CASSQGLLQETQYF.

This clonotype occurred many times. J is TRBJ2-3 and V is TRBV9; TRBD1 matches 9 bases. The CDR3 sequence is 15 residues long. In germline, CDR1 is SGDLS, CDR2 YYNGEE. With 4 bases clipped from V and 1 base from J, the junction kept 4 bases outside the gene matches. The chain's CDR3 is CASSLRTGGTDTQYF. CDR3 DNA sequence: TGTGCCAGCAGCTTGAGGACAGGGGGCACAGATACGCAGTATTTT.

This clonotype came up a few times. The rearrangement links TRBV5-1 to TRBJ2-2, with D maybe TRBD2 (6 bases). From germline, CDR1 is SGHRS and CDR2 YFSETQ. V lost 6 bases and J 0 bases, leaving 15 bases between the germline ends. The length of the CDR3 is 16 residues. Written as DNA, the CDR3 is TGCGCCAGCAAGGCCAGCGGGCATACGAACACCGGGGAGCTGTTTTTT. It codes for CASKASGHTNTGELFF. The variable domain in full, with the rest retrieved from reference TRBV5-1 and TRBJ2-2, is KAGVTQTPRYLIKTRGQQVTLSCSPISGHRSVSWYQQTPGQGLQFLFEYFSETQRNKGNFPGRFSGRQFSNSRSEMNVSTLELGDSALYLCASKASGHTNTGELFFGEGSRLTVL.

This rearrangement joins TRBV24-1 to TRBJ1-5; no reliable D call. V was pared by 3 bases and J by 4 bases, with 9 bases between. The germline V gene has CDR1 KGHDR and CDR2 SFDVKD. The CDR3 totals 14 residues. CDR3 amino acids: CATSDPNSNQPQHF. Here the CDR3 DNA reads TGTGCCACCAGTGATCCCAACTCTAATCAGCCCCAGCATTTT.

This clonotype was seen more than once but under ten times. This chain connects TRBV3-1 to TRBJ2-1, with 7 bases that match TRBD2. Germline CDR1 reads LGHDT; CDR2 reads YNNKEL (reference sequence). The junction had 8 bases not matched to a gene; V was cut back by 0 bases and J by 9 bases. The CDR3 spans 15 residues. The CDR3 coding sequence is TGTGCCAGCAGCCAAGAAGACGGGAGGTTGGGTGAGCAGTTCTTC. The encoded protein is CASSQEDGRLGEQFF.

This clonotype was counted many times. The gene calls are TRBV12-3 or TRBV12-4 and TRBJ1-2, with D perhaps matching TRBD1 (5 bases). V lost 3 bases and J 8 bases, leaving 10 bases between the germline ends. The CDR3 loop spans 12 amino acids. CDR3 protein: CASSFNGDGYTF. The CDR3 DNA reads as TGTGCCAGCAGTTTTAATGGGGACGGCTACACCTTC.

This clonotype came up a few times. V and J are TRBV10-3 and TRBJ2-5, with no clear D. V lost 3 bases and J lost 1, with 6 bases in between. Per the germline V gene, CDR1 is ENHRY and CDR2 is SYGVKD. The CDR3 contains 13 residues. The CDR3 sequence: CAISEGSQETQYF. DNA for the CDR3: TGTGCCATCAGTGAAGGCAGCCAAGAGACCCAGTACTTC.

This clonotype has just a few counts. In DNA, the CDR3 is TGTGCCAGCAGCTTCCGGGCGTACAATTCACCCCTCCACTTT. Its translation is CASSFRAYNSPLHF. The rearrangement links TRBV7-2 to TRBJ1-6; no clear D gene. This CDR3 is built from 14 residues. V was trimmed by 3 bases and J by 7 bases, leaving 10 bases between them. Germline V CDR1 and CDR2: SGHTA, FQGNSA.

The chain recombines TRBV6-5 with TRBJ2-7; TRBD1 might be the D (7 bases). The CDR3 length is 13 residues. The V end lost 5 bases, the J end lost 9 bases, and 17 bases lay between the germline ends. Germline assignment: CDR1 MNHEY and CDR2 SVGAGI. CDR3 coding DNA: TGTGCCAGCAGTCCCCGGGGGACAGAAAGGCAGTACGTC. Translated: CASSPRGTERQYV.